This T cell receptor beta chain was identified during a study of blood T cells in healthy people across ages. Study in general: Capture by template switching was about one barcoded beta molecule per two T cells.

Looked up from germline, CDR1 is MGHDK and CDR2 is SYGVNS. CDR3 length: 13 residues. Primed by a sample-barcoded 5' primer and a J-beta primer mix, a second PCR proceeded for roughly 6 to 12 cycles. Carrying 12 random nucleotides, a template-switch adaptor labeled each individual cDNA molecule. TCRdb called the 5' RACE reads again in MiXCR, with one record for every CDR3 protein. The sample holds 1.5 million or so distinct CDR3 sequences; 40% to 45% are singletons and the top ten take just over 4%. Concerning this clonotype: Antigen specificity is unknown.

General study results and limits: From one million sequenced T cells, diversity estimates were lower bounds.

This receptor was obtained from a woman under 30 in good health. This chain links TRBV25-1 with TRBJ2-7, with 7 bases aligning to TRBD2. Specimen: blood. The CDR3: CAVTGGHTYEQYF. The CDR3 DNA reads as TGTGCGGTGACGGGGGGTCATACCTACGAGCAGTACTTC.